The 8 T cell receptor beta chains given below trace back to one sample, sequenced in a study of glioma-infiltrating T cells after dendritic cell vaccination. Sequencing used immunoSEQ multiplex PCR; TCRdb keeps in-frame clones, though not all of them. The table lists under 100,000 clones, around 90% of them singletons. The material was blood, obtained before dendritic cell vaccination. The receptors derive from a human donor with glioblastoma.

The J gene is TRBJ2-7, the V gene TRBV30, with TRBD2 matching 10 bases. Germline CDR1 reads GTSNPN; CDR2 reads SVGIG (reference sequence). The V and J ends lost 0 bases and 3 bases, in that order; junction bases with no gene match: 8. The CDR3 totals 16 residues. CDR3 amino acids: CAWSVPRTSGNYEQYF. CDR3 DNA: TGTGCCTGGAGTGTACCCCGGACTAGCGGAAACTACGAGCAGTACTTC.

V is TRBV5-1 and J is TRBJ1-1; the D gene is possibly TRBD1 (5 bases). The germline CDR1 and CDR2 sequences are SGHRS and YFSETQ. CDR3 length: 13 amino acids. Trimming stripped 4 bases from V and 2 bases from J, with 9 bases between. Here the CDR3 DNA reads TGCGCCAGCAGCCTCGGGGGAAACACTGAAGCTTTCTTT. Translating gives CASSLGGNTEAFF.

This chain links TRBV5-1 with TRBJ2-3; a possible D gene is TRBD1 (6 bases). The V end lost 0 bases, the J end lost 6 bases, and 11 bases lay between the germline ends. Germline CDR1 is SGHRS and CDR2 is YFSETQ. The CDR3 is 14 residues long. This chain's CDR3 is CASSLGQDVDTQYF. The CDR3 DNA sequence: TGCGCCAGCAGCTTGGGACAGGATGTCGATACGCAGTATTTT. Using reference TRBV5-1 and TRBJ2-3 for the parts outside the CDR3, the full variable domain is KAGVTQTPRYLIKTRGQQVTLSCSPISGHRSVSWYQQTPGQGLQFLFEYFSETQRNKGNFPGRFSGRQFSNSRSEMNVSTLELGDSALYLCASSLGQDVDTQYFGPGTRLTVL.

This chain connects TRBV7-8 to TRBJ2-7, with TRBD1 identical over 8 bases. In germline, CDR1 is SGHVS, CDR2 FQNEAQ. The CDR3 consists of 19 residues. J gave up 3 bases and V 5 bases, and 21 bases lay outside the gene matches. The CDR3, as DNA: TGTGCCAGCAGCAACAGAGGACAGGGAGCGGGCCCTCAGGGCTACGAGCAGTACTTC. This gives the protein CASSNRGQGAGPQGYEQYF.

For the CDR3, the DNA is TGTGCCTGGAGTCAGAATAGCAATCAGCCCCAGCATTTT. It encodes CAWSQNSNQPQHF. The V gene is TRBV30, the J gene TRBJ1-5; D ambiguous. In germline, CDR1 is GTSNPN, CDR2 SVGIG (reference sequence). V was clipped by 2 bases and J by 0 bases, with 5 bases between them. This CDR3 is built from 13 residues.

This rearrangement joins TRBV7-2 to TRBJ1-2; 9 bases match TRBD1. Trimming cost V 4 bases and J 8 bases; bases outside gene matches: 8. CDR3 length: 14 amino acids. CDR1 is SGHTA and CDR2 is FQGNSA in the germline V gene. The CDR3 region is CASSSRTGEGGYTF. The CDR3 DNA follows: TGTGCCAGCAGCTCCCGGACAGGGGAGGGCGGCTACACCTTC.

The chain recombines TRBV18 with TRBJ2-7; the match to TRBD1 covers 7 bases. The ends lost 4 bases at V and 3 bases at J; junction bases unmatched: 6. CDR3 length equals 14 residues. The germline V gene encodes CDR1 KGHSH and CDR2 LQKENI. The CDR3 nucleotides read TGTGCCAGCTCACTCGAAAGGACAGGCTACGAGCAGTACTTC. Its translation is CASSLERTGYEQYF.

J is TRBJ1-5 and V is TRBV5-6, with a possible D match to TRBD1 (6 bases). The length of the CDR3 is 15 residues. With 2 bases removed from V and 2 bases from J, the gap between germline ends came to 11 bases. Germline V lookup: CDR1 SGHDT, CDR2 YYEEEE. The CDR3 DNA follows: TGTGCCAGCAGCTTACAGGGTAGTGGCAATCAGCCCCAGCATTTT. It yields the protein CASSLQGSGNQPQHF.